The entry below gives a single T cell receptor (beta chain) sequence along with its context. This sample stems from a study of T-cell reconstitution after alpha-beta-depleted transplantation in children. Unique molecular identifiers were incorporated during preparation of the TCRbeta library. TCRdb ran MiXCR on the PCR reads and lists one entry per CDR3 protein. The table includes hundreds of thousands of distinct CDR3 sequences, roughly 15% detected once. CDR3 length: 19 amino acids. V gave up 8 bases and J gave up 0 bases, with 28 bases separating them. The chain recombines TRBV12-3 or TRBV12-4 with TRBJ1-1; weak D call: TRBD1 (5 bases). Sequenced material: PBMCs from the stem cell graft donor, taken from the stem cell graft. The sequence was collected from a human donor who donated a stem cell graft to a child with acute myeloid leukemia. The CDR3 here is CASCRAPTRYVGLNTEAFF. CDR3 sequence (DNA): TGTGCCAGCTGTCGGGCCCCCACACGATACGTGGGGCTGAACACTGAAGCTTTCTTT.